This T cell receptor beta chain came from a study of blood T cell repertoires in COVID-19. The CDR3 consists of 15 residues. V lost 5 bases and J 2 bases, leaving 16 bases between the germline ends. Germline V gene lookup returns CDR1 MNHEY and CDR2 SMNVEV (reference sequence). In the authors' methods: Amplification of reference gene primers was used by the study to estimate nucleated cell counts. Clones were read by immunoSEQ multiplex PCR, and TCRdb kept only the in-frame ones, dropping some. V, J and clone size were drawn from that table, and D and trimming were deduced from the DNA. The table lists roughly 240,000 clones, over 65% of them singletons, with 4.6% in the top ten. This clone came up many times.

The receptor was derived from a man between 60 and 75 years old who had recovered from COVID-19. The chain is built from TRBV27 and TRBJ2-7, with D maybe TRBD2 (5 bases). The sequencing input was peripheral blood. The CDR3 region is CASSPAGYSAYEQYF. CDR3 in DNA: TGTGCCAGCAGTCCCGCGGGCTATTCCGCCTACGAGCAGTACTTC.